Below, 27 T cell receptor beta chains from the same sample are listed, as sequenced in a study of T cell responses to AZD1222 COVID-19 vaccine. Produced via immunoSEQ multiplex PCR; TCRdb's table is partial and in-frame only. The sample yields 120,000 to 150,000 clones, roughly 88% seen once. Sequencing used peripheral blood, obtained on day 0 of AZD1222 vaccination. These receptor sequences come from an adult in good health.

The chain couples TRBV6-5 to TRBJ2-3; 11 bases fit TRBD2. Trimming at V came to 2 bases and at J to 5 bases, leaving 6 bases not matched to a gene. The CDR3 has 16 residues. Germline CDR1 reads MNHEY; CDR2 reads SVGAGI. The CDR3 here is CASSYRTSGRGDTQYF. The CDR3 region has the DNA TGTGCCAGCAGTTACCGCACTAGCGGGAGAGGAGATACGCAGTATTTT.

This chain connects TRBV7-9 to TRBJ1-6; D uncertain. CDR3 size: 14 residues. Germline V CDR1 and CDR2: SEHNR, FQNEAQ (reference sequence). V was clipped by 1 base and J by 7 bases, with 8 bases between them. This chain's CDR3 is CASSLGEQNSPLHF. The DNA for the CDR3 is TGTGCCAGCAGCTTAGGGGAACAGAATTCACCCCTCCACTTT.

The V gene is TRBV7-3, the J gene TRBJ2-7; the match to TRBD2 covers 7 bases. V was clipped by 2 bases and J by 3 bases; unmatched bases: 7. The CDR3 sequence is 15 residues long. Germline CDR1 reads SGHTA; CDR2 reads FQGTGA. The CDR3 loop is CASSLGLGNDYEQYF. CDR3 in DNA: TGTGCCAGCAGCTTAGGACTAGGAAACGACTACGAGCAGTACTTC. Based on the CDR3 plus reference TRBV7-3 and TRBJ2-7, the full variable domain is GAGVSQTPSNKVTEKGKYVELRCDPISGHTALYWYRQSLGQGPEFLIYFQGTGAADDSGLPNDRFFAVRPEGSVSTLKIQRTERGDSAVYLCASSLGLGNDYEQYFGPGTRLTVT.

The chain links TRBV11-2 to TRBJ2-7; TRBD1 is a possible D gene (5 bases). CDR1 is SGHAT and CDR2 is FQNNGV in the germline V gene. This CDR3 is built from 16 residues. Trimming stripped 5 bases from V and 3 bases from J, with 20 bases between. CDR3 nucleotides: TGTGCCAGCAGCCAGCTAGGGGCTCTTCCTGGCTACGAGCAGTACTTC. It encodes CASSQLGALPGYEQYF.

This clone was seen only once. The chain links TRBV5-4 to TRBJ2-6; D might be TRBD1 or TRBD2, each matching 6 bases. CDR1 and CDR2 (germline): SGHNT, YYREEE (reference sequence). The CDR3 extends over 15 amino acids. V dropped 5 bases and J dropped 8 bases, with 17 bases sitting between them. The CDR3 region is CASRPLQGGTNVLTF. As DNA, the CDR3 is TGTGCCAGCAGGCCCCTACAGGGAGGCACCAACGTCCTGACTTTC.

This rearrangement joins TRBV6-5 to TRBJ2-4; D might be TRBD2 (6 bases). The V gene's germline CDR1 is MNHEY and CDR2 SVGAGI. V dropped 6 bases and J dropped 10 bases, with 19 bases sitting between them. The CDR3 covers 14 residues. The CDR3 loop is CASSSKGLPLIQYF. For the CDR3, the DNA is TGTGCCAGCAGCTCCAAGGGACTCCCTCTTATTCAGTACTTC.

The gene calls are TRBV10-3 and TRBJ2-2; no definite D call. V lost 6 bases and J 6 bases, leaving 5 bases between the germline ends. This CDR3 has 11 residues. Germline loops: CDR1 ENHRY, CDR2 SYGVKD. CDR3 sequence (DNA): TGTGCCATCAGGCAATCCGGGGAGCTGTTTTTT. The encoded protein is CAIRQSGELFF.

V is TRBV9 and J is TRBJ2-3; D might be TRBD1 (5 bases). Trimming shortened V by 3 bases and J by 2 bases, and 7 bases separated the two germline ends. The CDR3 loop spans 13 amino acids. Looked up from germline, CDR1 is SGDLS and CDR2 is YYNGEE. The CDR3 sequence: CASSEGITDTQYF. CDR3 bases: TGTGCCAGCAGCGAGGGGATCACAGATACGCAGTATTTT.

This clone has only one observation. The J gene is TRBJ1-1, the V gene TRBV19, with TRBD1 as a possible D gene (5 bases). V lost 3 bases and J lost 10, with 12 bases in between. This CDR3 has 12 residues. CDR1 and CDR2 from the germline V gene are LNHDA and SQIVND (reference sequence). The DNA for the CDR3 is TGTGCCAGTAGTATCGGGACCGGGGGAGCTTTCTTT. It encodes CASSIGTGGAFF.

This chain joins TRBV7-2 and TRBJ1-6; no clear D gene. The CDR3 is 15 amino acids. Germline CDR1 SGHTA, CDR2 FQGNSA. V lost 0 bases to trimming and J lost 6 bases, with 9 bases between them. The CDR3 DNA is TGTGCCAGCAGCTTAGCGTCCCAGAGTAATTCACCCCTCCACTTT. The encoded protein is CASSLASQSNSPLHF.

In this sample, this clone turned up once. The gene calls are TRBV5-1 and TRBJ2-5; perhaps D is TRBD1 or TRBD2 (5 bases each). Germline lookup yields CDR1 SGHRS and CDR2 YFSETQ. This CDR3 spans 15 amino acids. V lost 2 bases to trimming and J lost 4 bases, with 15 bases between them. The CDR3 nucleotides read TGCGCCAGCAGCTTCGGTAGCATGAGGGGAGAGACCCAGTACTTC. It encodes CASSFGSMRGETQYF.

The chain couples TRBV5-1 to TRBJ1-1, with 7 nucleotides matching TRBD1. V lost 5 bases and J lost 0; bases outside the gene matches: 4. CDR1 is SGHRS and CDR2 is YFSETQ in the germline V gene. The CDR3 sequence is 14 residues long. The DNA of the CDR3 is TGCGCCAGCAGACGGGACAGTATGAACACTGAAGCTTTCTTT. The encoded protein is CASRRDSMNTEAFF.

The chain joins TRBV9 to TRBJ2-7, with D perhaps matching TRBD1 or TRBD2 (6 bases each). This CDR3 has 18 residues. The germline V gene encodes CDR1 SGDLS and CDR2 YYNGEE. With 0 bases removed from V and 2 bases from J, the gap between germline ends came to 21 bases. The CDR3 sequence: CASSVGETGAGRPYEQYF. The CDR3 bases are TGTGCCAGCAGCGTAGGGGAAACGGGGGCAGGAAGGCCCTACGAGCAGTACTTC.

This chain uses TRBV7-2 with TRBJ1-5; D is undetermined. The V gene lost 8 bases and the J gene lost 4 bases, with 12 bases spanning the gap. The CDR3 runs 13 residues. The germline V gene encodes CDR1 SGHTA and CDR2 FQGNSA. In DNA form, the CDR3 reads TGTGCCAGCGGTCCCGAACCTAATCAGCCCCAGCATTTT. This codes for CASGPEPNQPQHF.

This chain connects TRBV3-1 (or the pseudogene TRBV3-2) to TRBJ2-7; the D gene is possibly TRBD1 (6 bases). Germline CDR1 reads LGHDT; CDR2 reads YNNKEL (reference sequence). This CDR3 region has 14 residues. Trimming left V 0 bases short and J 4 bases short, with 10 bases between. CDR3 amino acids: CASSQDGGRYEQYF. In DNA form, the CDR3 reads TGTGCCAGCAGCCAAGATGGGGGCAGGTACGAGCAGTACTTC.

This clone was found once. The CDR3 sequence: CASSLGRTDTQYF. For the CDR3, the DNA is TGTGCCAGCAGTTTAGGACGAACAGATACGCAGTATTTT. J is TRBJ2-3 and V is TRBV12-3 or TRBV12-4; D is unclear. The CDR3 spans 13 residues. V was shortened by 1 base and J by 3 bases, with 5 bases between the two germline ends.

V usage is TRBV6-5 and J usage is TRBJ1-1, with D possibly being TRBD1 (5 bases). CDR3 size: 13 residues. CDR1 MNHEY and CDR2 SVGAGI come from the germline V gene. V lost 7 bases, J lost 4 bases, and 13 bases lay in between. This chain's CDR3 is CASKDMVGTEAFF. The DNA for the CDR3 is TGTGCCAGCAAGGACATGGTCGGCACTGAAGCTTTCTTT.

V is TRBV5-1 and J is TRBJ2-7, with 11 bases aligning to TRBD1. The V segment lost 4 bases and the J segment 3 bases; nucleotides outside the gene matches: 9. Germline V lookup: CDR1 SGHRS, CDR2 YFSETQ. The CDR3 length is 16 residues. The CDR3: CASSPGQGAILYEQYF. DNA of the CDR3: TGCGCCAGCAGCCCCGGACAGGGGGCCATCCTCTACGAGCAGTACTTC.

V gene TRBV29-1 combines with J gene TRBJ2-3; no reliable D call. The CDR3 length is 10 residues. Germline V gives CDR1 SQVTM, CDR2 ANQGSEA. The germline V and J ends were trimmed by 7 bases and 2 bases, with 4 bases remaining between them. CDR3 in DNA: TGCAGCGCGAACACAGATACGCAGTATTTT. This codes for CSANTDTQYF.

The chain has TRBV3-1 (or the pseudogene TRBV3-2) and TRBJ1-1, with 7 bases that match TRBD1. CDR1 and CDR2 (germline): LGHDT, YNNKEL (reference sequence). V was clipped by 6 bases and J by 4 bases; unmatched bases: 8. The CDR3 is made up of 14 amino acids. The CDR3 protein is CASRDRTGRTEAFF. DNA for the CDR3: TGTGCCAGCAGAGACCGGACAGGTCGCACTGAAGCTTTCTTT.

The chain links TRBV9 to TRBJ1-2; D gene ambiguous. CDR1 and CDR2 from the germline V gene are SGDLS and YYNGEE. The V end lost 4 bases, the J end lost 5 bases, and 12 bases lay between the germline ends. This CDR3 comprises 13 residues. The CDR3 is CASSLLLGYGYTF. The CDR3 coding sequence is TGTGCCAGCAGCCTCCTGCTAGGGTATGGCTACACCTTC.

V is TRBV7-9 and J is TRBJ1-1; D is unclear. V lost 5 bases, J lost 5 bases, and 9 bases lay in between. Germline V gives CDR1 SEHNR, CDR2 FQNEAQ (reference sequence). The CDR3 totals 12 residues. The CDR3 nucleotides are TGTGCCAGCAGCGATAGACGGACTGAAGCTTTCTTT. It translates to CASSDRRTEAFF. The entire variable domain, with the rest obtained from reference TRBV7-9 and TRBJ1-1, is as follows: DTGVSQNPRHKITKRGQNVTFRCDPISEHNRLYWYRQTLGQGPEFLTYFQNEAQLEKSRLLSDRFSAERPKGSFSTLEIQRTEQGDSAMYLCASSDRRTEAFFGQGTRLTVV.

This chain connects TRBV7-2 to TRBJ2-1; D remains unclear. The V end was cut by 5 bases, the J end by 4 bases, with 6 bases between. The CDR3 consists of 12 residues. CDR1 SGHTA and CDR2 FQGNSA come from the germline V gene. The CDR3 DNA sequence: TGTGCCAGCAGCCCAACGTACAATGAGCAGTTCTTC. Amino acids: CASSPTYNEQFF.

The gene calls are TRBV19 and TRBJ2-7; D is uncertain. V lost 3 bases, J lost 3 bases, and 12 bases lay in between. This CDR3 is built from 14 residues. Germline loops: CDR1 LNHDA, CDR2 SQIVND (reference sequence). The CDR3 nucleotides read TGTGCCAGTAGTATCGCACATAAGGGCTACGAGCAGTACTTC. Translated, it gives CASSIAHKGYEQYF.

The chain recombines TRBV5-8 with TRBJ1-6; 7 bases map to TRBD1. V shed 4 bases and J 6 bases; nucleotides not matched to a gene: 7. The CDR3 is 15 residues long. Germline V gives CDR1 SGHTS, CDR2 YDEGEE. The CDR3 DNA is TGTGCCAGCAGCGTGACGGGACAGCCTAATTCACCCCTCCACTTT. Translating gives CASSVTGQPNSPLHF.

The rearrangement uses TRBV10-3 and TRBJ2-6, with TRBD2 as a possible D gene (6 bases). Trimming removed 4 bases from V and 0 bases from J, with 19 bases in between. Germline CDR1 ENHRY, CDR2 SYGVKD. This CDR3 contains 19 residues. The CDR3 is CAISGRTGSGTSGANVLTF. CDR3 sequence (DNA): TGTGCCATCAGTGGAAGAACGGGTAGCGGTACCTCTGGGGCCAACGTCCTGACTTTC.

This CDR3 reads CASNPSISWRGGAGTEAFF. CDR3 DNA: TGTGCCAGCAATCCATCCATCTCCTGGCGGGGGGGCGCAGGAACTGAAGCTTTCTTT. This sequence joins TRBV6-6 and TRBJ1-1, with D perhaps matching TRBD1 (6 bases). The CDR3 loop spans 19 amino acids. Per germline, CDR1 MNHNY and CDR2 SVGAGI (reference sequence). V lost 7 bases and J 5 bases, leaving 32 bases between the germline ends.